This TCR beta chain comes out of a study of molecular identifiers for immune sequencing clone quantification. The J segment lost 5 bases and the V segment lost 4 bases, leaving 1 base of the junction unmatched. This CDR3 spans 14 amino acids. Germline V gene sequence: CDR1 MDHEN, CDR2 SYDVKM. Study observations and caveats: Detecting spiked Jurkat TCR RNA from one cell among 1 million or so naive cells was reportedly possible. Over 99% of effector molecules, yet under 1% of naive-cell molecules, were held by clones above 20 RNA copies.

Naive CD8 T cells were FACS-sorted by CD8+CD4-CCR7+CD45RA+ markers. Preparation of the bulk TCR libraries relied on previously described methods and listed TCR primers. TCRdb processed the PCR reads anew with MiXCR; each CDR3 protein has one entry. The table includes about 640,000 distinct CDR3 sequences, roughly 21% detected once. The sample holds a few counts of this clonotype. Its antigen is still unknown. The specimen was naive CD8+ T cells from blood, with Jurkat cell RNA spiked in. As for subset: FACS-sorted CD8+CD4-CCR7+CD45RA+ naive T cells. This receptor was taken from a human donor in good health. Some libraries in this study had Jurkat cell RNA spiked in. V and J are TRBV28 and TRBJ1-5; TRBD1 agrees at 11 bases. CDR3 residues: CASSWTGGYQPQHF. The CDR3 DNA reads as TGTGCCAGCAGTTGGACAGGGGGCTATCAGCCCCAGCATTTT.